The 13 T cell receptor beta chains given below trace back to one sample, sequenced in a study of blood T cell repertoires in COVID-19. The data were produced by immunoSEQ multiplex PCR, yet TCRdb's version contains in-frame clones alone and is incomplete. The sample shows under 95,000 clones, about nine tenths of them seen only once. Sequencing used peripheral blood. All receptors derive from a man aged 50-60 years with COVID-19, enrolled during active disease.

The gene calls are TRBV5-4 and TRBJ2-5; 7 bases line up with TRBD1. Germline values: CDR1 SGHNT, CDR2 YYREEE (reference sequence). The CDR3 length is 14 residues. The V and J ends lost 2 bases and 2 bases, in that order; junction bases with no gene match: 3. CDR3 loop: CASSFPGQQETQYF. CDR3 in DNA: TGTGCCAGCAGCTTCCCGGGACAGCAAGAGACCCAGTACTTC.

This chain links TRBV4-3 with TRBJ2-3, with a tentative D call TRBD2 (6 bases). CDR1 LGHNA and CDR2 YSLEER come from the germline V gene. The CDR3 is 16 amino acids. V lost 1 base to trimming and J lost 7 bases, with 18 bases between them. CDR3 sequence (DNA): TGCGCCAGCAGCCAAGTCCCGGGGAGCGGGCAATATACGCAGTATTTT. Translation: CASSQVPGSGQYTQYF.

The chain recombines TRBV12-3 or TRBV12-4 with TRBJ2-7; D is unclear. Trimming pared 6 bases from V and 2 bases from J, leaving 8 bases between. The CDR3 length is 12 residues. The chain's CDR3 is CASSTGPYEQYF. The CDR3, as DNA: TGTGCCAGCAGCACCGGTCCCTACGAGCAGTACTTC.

V gene TRBV11-3 combines with J gene TRBJ1-3; possibly TRBD1 for D (5 bases). Trimming removed 7 bases at V and 4 bases at J, with 23 bases between. There are 17 residues in the CDR3. Germline-derived CDR1 and CDR2 are SGHNT and YENEEA. As DNA, the CDR3 is TGTGCCAGCATCACCCACAGGAACCTGCCTAAGGGAAACACCATATATTTT. It is translated as CASITHRNLPKGNTIYF.

This clone was observed a single time. This rearrangement joins TRBV21-1 to TRBJ1-1; the table's D call TRBD1 went unverified against the DNA. TRBV21-1 is noted as a pseudogene. This CDR3 contains 15 residues. CDR3 residues: CASSKGTGQNTEAFF. The CDR3 DNA is TGTGCCAGCAGCAAAGGGACAGGGCAGAACACTGAAGCTTTCTTT.

The chain joins TRBV7-9 to TRBJ2-7; D is possibly TRBD1 (6 bases). Trimming cost V 4 bases and J 3 bases, with 13 bases left between them. Germline V CDR1 and CDR2: SEHNR, FQNEAQ (reference sequence). The CDR3 has 14 amino acids. The CDR3 loop reads CASSSTGTNYEQYF. The CDR3 DNA is TGTGCCAGCAGCTCGACCGGGACAAACTACGAGCAGTACTTC.

Worth noting for this clone: The same CDR3 can be traced to other DNA sequences in this sample. The chain carries TRBV9 and TRBJ2-3, with a possible D match to TRBD2 (6 bases). Germline CDR1 SGDLS, CDR2 YYNGEE. The length of the CDR3 is 15 residues. Trimming removed 0 bases at V and 6 bases at J, with 14 bases between. CDR3: CASSVGGTGLDTQYF. DNA for the CDR3: TGTGCCAGCAGCGTAGGGGGAACGGGACTGGATACGCAGTATTTT.

The chain links TRBV5-1 to TRBJ1-1, with no clear D. The CDR3 sequence is 13 residues long. V gave up 3 bases and J gave up 0 bases, with 6 bases separating them. Germline V gene data show CDR1 as SGHRS and CDR2 as YFSETQ. The CDR3 coding sequence is TGCGCCAGCAGCTCGAAGCTGAACACTGAAGCTTTCTTT. It is translated as CASSSKLNTEAFF.

This chain joins TRBV18 and TRBJ2-3; 9 nucleotides agree with TRBD2. The length of the CDR3 is 15 residues. V trimming: 3 bases; J trimming: 9 bases; junction bases outside the gene matches: 10. CDR1 and CDR2 (germline): KGHSH, LQKENI. Here the CDR3 reads CASSPSRLAVRTQYF. CDR3 nucleotide sequence: TGTGCCAGCTCACCTTCTCGACTAGCGGTGCGAACGCAGTATTTT.

This chain links TRBV5-5 with TRBJ2-3, with TRBD2 matching 8 bases. The CDR3 extends over 19 amino acids. Unmatched junction bases numbered 12, after V lost 0 bases and J lost 0 bases. In germline, CDR1 is SGHKS, CDR2 YYEKEE (reference sequence). CDR3 bases: TGTGCCAGCAGCTTGGGAGGTAGCGGGATCTCTCCTAGCACAGATACGCAGTATTTT. Translated: CASSLGGSGISPSTDTQYF.

The V call is TRBV25-1, the J call TRBJ1-2, with D uncertain. Per germline, CDR1 MGHDK and CDR2 SYGVNS. V lost 6 bases, J lost 2 bases, and 7 bases lay in between. The CDR3 covers 12 residues. Written as DNA, the CDR3 is TGTGCCAGCAGCGCAGTAAACTATGGCTACACCTTC. It yields the protein CASSAVNYGYTF.

V and J are TRBV19 and TRBJ1-5; 8 positions agree with TRBD1. Trimming cost V 7 bases and J 6 bases; bases outside gene matches: 8. The CDR3 extends over 14 amino acids. Germline assignment: CDR1 LNHDA and CDR2 SQIVND (reference sequence). CDR3 protein: CASTQTGEGQPQHF. DNA for the CDR3: TGTGCCAGTACCCAGACAGGGGAAGGTCAGCCCCAGCATTTT.

This chain joins TRBV19 and TRBJ2-7; a weak D match, TRBD2 (6 bases). The CDR3 loop spans 15 amino acids. The germline gives CDR1 LNHDA, CDR2 SQIVND (reference sequence). The V gene lost 6 bases and the J gene lost 4 bases, with 19 bases spanning the gap. The CDR3, as DNA: TGTGCCAGTAGGGCTAGCGACTCCCCAGGGTACGAGCAGTACGTC. Protein: CASRASDSPGYEQYV.